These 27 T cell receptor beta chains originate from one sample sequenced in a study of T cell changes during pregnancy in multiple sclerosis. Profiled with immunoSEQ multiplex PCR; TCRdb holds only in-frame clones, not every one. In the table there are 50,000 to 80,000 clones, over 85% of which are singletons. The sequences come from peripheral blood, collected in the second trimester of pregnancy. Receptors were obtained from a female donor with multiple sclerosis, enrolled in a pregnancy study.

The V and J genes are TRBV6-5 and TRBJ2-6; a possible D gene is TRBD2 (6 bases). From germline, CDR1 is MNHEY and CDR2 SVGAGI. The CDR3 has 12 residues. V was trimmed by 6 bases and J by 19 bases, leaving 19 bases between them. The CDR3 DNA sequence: TGTGCCAGCAGCGCCGCGGGGCGAGTTTTAACTTTC. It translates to CASSAAGRVLTF.

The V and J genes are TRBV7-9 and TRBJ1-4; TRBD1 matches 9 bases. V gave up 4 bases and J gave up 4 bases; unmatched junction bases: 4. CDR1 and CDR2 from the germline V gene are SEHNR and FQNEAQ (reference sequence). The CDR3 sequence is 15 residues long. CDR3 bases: TGTGCCAGCAGCTCCCTGGACAGGGGTAATGAAAAACTGTTTTTT. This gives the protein CASSSLDRGNEKLFF.

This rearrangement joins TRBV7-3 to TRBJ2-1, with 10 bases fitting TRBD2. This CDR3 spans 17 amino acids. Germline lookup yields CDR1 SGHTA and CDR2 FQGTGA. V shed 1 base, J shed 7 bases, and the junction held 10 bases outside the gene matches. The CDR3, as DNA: TGTGCCAGCAGCTTAAACTCCCTAGCGGGAGACGGTAATGAGCAGTTCTTC. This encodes CASSLNSLAGDGNEQFF.

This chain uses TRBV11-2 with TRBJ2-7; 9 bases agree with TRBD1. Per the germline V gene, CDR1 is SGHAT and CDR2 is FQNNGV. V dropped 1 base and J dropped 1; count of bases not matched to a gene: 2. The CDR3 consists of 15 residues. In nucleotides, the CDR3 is TGTGCCAGCAGCTTAGGGACAGGGGTATCCTACGAGCAGTACTTC. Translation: CASSLGTGVSYEQYF.

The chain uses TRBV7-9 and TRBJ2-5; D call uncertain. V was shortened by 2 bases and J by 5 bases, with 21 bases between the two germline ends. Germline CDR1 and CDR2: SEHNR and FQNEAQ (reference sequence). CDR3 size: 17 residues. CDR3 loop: CASSLSDSNPDAETQYF. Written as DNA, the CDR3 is TGTGCCAGCAGCTTATCCGACTCCAACCCAGACGCGGAGACCCAGTACTTC.

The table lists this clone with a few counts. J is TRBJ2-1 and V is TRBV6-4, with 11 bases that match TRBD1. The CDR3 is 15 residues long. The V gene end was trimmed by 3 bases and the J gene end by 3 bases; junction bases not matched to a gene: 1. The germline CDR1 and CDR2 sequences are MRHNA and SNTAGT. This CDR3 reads CASSEGTGGYNEQFF. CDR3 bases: TGTGCCAGCAGTGAGGGGACAGGGGGCTACAATGAGCAGTTCTTC.

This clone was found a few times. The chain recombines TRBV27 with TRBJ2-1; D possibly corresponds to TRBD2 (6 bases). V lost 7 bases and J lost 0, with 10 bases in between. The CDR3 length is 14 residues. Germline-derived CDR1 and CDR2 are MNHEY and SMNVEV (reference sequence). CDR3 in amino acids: CASKLASSYNEQFF. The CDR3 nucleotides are TGTGCCAGCAAGCTAGCGAGCTCCTACAATGAGCAGTTCTTC.

DNA of the CDR3: TGTGCCAGTAGTATGAGGGGACTAGCGGGGGGCTCCTACAATGAGCAGTTCTTC. Protein sequence: CASSMRGLAGGSYNEQFF. This rearrangement joins TRBV19 to TRBJ2-1; TRBD2 agrees at 15 bases. Germline CDR1 reads LNHDA; CDR2 reads SQIVND (reference sequence). The V and J ends lost 3 bases and 0 bases, in that order; junction bases with no gene match: 3. There are 18 residues in the CDR3.

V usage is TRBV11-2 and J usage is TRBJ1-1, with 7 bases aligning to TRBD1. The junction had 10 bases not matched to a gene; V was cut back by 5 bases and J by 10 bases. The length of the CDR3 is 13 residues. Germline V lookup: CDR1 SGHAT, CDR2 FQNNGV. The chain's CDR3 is CASSLQQGLVAFF. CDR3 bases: TGTGCCAGCAGCCTCCAACAGGGGTTAGTAGCTTTCTTT.

CDR3 sequence: CASSLRGGDTQYF. CDR3 bases: TGTGCCAGCAGCTTACGGGGAGGGGATACGCAGTATTTT. The chain links TRBV7-3 to TRBJ2-3, with 7 nucleotides matching TRBD2. There are 13 residues in the CDR3. V was pared by 2 bases and J by 6 bases, with 2 bases of the junction left unmatched. Germline CDR1 reads SGHTA; CDR2 reads FQGTGA.

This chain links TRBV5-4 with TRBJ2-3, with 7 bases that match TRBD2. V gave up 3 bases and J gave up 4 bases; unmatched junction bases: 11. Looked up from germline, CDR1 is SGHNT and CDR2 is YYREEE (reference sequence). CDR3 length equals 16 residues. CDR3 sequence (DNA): TGTGCCAGCAGCTCTACCTCCGCGGGAGACGCAGATACGCAGTATTTT. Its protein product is CASSSTSAGDADTQYF. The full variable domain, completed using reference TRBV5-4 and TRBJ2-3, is ETGVTQSPTHLIKTRGQQVTLRCSSQSGHNTVSWYQQALGQGPQFIFQYYREEENGRGNFPPRFSGLQFPNYSSELNVNALELDDSALYLCASSSTSAGDADTQYFGPGTRLTVL.

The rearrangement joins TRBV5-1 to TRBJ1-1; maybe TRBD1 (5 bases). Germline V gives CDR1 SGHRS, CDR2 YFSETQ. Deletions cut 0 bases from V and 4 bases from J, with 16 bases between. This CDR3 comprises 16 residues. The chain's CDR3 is CASSLAGTRGGTEAFF. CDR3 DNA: TGCGCCAGCAGCTTGGCCGGAACACGGGGGGGCACTGAAGCTTTCTTT.

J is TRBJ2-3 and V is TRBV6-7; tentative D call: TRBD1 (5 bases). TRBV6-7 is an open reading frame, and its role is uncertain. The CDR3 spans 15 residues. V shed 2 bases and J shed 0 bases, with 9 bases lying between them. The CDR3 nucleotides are TGTGCCAGCAGTTACGGGTCAGGGAGCACAGATACGCAGTATTTT. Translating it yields CASSYGSGSTDTQYF.

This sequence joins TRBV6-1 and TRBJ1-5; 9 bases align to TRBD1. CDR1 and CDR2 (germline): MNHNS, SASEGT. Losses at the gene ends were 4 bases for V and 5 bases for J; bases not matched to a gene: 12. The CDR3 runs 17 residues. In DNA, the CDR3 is TGTGCCAGCAGTGTAAACCTACAGGGGGCTGGGGATCAGCCCCAGCATTTT. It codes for CASSVNLQGAGDQPQHF.

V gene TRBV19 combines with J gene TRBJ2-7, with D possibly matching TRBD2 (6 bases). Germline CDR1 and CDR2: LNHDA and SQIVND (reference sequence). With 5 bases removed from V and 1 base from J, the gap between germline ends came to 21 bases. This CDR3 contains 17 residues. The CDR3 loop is CASSLEALGGPSYEQYF. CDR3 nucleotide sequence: TGTGCCAGTAGTTTGGAAGCCCTCGGAGGGCCATCCTACGAGCAGTACTTC.

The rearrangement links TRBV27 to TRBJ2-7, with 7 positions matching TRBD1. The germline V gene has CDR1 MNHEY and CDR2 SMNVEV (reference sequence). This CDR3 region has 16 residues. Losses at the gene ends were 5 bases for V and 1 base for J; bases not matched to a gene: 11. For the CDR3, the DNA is TGTGCCAGCAGTCTATACCGGGACAGCTTATCCTACGAGCAGTACTTC. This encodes CASSLYRDSLSYEQYF.

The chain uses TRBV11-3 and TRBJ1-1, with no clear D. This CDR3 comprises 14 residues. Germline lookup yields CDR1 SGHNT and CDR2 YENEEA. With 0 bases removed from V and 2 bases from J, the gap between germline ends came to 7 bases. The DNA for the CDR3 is TGTGCCAGCAGCTTAGATGGGCCAAACACTGAAGCTTTCTTT. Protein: CASSLDGPNTEAFF. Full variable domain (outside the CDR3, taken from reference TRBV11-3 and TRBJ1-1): EAGVVQSPRYKIIEKKQPVAFWCNPISGHNTLYWYLQNLGQGPELLIRYENEEAVDDSQLPKDRFSAERLKGVDSTLKIQPAELGDSAVYLCASSLDGPNTEAFFGQGTRLTVV.

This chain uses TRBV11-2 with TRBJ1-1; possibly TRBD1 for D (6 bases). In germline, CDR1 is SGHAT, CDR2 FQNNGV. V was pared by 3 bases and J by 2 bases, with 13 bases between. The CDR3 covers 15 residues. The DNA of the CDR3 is TGTGCCAGCAGCTTGTCGGACAGCTCTAACACTGAAGCTTTCTTT. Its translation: CASSLSDSSNTEAFF.

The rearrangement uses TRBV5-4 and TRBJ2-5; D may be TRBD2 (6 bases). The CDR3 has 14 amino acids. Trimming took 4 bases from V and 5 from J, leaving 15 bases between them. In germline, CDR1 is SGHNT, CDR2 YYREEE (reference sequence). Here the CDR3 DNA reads TGTGCCAGCAGCCCTACCCCGGGGGACGAGACCCAGTACTTC. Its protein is CASSPTPGDETQYF. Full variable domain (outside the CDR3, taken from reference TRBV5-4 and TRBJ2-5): ETGVTQSPTHLIKTRGQQVTLRCSSQSGHNTVSWYQQALGQGPQFIFQYYREEENGRGNFPPRFSGLQFPNYSSELNVNALELDDSALYLCASSPTPGDETQYFGPGTRLLVL.

In DNA form, the CDR3 reads TGTGCCTGGAGTGTGGGCGGTGGAGGGCACAATGAGCAGTTCTTC. Its protein is CAWSVGGGGHNEQFF. The chain carries TRBV30 and TRBJ2-1, with D tentatively TRBD2 (6 bases). Trimming cost V 0 bases and J 5 bases, with 14 bases left between them. The V gene's germline CDR1 is GTSNPN and CDR2 SVGIG (reference sequence). This CDR3 is built from 15 residues.

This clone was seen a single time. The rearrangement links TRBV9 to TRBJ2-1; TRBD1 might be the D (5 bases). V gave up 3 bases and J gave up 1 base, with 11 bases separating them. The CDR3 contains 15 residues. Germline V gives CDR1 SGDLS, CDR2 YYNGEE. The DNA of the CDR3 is TGTGCCAGCAGCGCTTCGCAGGGTTCCTACAATGAGCAGTTCTTC. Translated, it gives CASSASQGSYNEQFF.

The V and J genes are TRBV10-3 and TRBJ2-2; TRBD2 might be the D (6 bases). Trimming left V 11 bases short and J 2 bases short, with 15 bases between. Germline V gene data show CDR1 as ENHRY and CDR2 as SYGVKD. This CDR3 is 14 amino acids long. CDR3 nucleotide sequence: TGTGCCTCAAAGGGACTCGTTAACACCGGGGAGCTGTTTTTT. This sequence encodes CASKGLVNTGELFF.

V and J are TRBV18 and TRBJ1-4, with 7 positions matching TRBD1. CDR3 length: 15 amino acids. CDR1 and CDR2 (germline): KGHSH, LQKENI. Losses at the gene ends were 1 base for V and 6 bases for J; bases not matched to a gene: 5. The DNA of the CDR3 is TGTGCCAGCTCACCACAAACAGGGGTAGATGAAAAACTGTTTTTT. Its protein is CASSPQTGVDEKLFF.

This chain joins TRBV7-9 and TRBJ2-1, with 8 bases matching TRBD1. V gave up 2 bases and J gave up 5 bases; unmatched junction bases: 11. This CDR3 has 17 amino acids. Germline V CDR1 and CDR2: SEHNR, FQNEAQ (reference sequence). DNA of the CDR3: TGTGCCAGCAGCTTAAATCGGGACAGGAGACTTGACAATGAGCAGTTCTTC. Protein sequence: CASSLNRDRRLDNEQFF.

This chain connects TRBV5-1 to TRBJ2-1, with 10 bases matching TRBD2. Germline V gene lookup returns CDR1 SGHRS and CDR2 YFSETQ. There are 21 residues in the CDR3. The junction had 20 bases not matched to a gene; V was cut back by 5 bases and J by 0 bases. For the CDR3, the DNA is TGCGCCAGCAGTTCCCGTGGGGGAGCGGGAGGGCTTTTTAGCTCCTACAATGAGCAGTTCTTC. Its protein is CASSSRGGAGGLFSSYNEQFF.

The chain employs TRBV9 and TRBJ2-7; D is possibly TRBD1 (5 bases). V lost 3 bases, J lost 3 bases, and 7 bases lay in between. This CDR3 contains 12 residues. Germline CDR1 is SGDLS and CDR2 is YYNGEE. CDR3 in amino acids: CASSGDSYEQYF. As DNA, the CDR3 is TGTGCCAGCAGCGGAGACAGCTACGAGCAGTACTTC.

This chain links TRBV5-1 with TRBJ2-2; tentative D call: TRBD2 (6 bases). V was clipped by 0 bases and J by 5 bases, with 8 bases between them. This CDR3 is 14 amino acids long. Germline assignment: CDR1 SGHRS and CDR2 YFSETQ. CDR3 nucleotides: TGCGCCAGCAGCTTGGCGGCGGGGACCGGGGAGCTGTTTTTT. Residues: CASSLAAGTGELFF. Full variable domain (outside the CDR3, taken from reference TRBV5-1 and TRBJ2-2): KAGVTQTPRYLIKTRGQQVTLSCSPISGHRSVSWYQQTPGQGLQFLFEYFSETQRNKGNFPGRFSGRQFSNSRSEMNVSTLELGDSALYLCASSLAAGTGELFFGEGSRLTVL.